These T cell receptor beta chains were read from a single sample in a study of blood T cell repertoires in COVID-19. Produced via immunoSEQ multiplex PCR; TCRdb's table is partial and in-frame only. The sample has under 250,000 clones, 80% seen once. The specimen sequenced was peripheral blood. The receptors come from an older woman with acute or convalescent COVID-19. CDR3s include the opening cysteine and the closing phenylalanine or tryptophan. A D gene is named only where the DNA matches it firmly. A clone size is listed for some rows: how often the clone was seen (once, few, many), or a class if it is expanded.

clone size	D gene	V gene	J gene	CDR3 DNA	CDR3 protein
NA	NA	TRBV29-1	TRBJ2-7	TGCAGCGTTGAAGAAGCGGGCGCGAACTCCTACGAGCAGTACTTC	CSVEEAGANSYEQYF
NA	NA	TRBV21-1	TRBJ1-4	TGTGCCAGCAGCTCCCCCGGAGACAGGGGGGAAGAGGCAACTAATGAAAAACTGTTTTTT	CASSSPGDRGEEATNEKLFF
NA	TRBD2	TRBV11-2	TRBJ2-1	TGTGCCAGCAGCTTAGACTGGCTAGCGGGAGGGTACAATGAGCAGTTCTTC	CASSLDWLAGGYNEQFF
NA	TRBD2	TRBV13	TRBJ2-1	TGTGCCAGCAGCTTAATCGGCGTCCTAGCGGGAGTGGCCTACAATGAGCAGTTCTTC	CASSLIGVLAGVAYNEQFF
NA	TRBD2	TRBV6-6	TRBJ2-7	TGTGCCAGCTGTTCTAGCGGGAACTACGAGCAGTACTTC	CASCSSGNYEQYF
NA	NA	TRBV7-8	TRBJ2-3	TGTGCCAGCAGCTTAATTCTCCCGGATACGCAGTATTTT	CASSLILPDTQYF
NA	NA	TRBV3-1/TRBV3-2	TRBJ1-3	TGTGCCAGCAGCCATTACCAGTTCACCTCTGGAAACACCATATATTTT	CASSHYQFTSGNTIYF
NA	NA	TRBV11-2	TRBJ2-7	TGTGCCAGCAGCTTTACGACTTATTCCTACGAGCAGTACTTC	CASSFTTYSYEQYF
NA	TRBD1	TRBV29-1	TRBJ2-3	TGCAGCGTTGGGGGGGACAGGGGATTCACAGATACGCAGTATTTT	CSVGGDRGFTDTQYF
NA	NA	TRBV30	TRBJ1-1	TGTGCCTGGAGTGTCCGTGGAGGCCGCGAAGCTTTCTTT	CAWSVRGGREAFF
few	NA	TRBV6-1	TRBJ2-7	TGTGCCAGCAGTGACCAGGGAGGCTACGAGCAGTACTTC	CASSDQGGYEQYF
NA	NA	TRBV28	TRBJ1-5	TGTGCCAGCAGTTTCGGCAGGGAGGGCCAGCCCCAGCATTTT	CASSFGREGQPQHF
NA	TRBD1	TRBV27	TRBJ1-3	TGTGCCAGCAGTCCCGGGACAGTGGCTGGAAACACCATATATTTT	CASSPGTVAGNTIYF
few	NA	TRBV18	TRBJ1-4	TGTGCCAGCTCACTAACCAGGACAGAGAATGAAAAACTGTTTTTT	CASSLTRTENEKLFF
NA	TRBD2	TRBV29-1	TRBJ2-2	TGCAGCGCCCGGGGGGAGAGGTACACCGGGGAGCTGTTTTTT	CSARGERYTGELFF
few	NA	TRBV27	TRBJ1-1	TGTGCCAGCAGTCCCCCGGGACATTTTTTAACTTTCTTT	CASSPPGHFLTFF
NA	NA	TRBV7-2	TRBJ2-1	TGTGCCAGCAGCTTGGGGCCCCGCCCTGAGCAGTTCTTC	CASSLGPRPEQFF
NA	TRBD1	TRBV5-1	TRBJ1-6	TGCGCCAGCAGCTTGGCCGGACAGGGTGGCTCACCCCTCCACTTT	CASSLAGQGGSPLHF
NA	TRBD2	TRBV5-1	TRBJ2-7	TGCGCCAGCAGCTTACGGCCGGGACTAGCGGGATTAAGCAACGAGCAGTACTTC	CASSLRPGLAGLSNEQYF
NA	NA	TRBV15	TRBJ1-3	TGTGCCACCAGCAGAGAGGCGACAGGCTCTGGAAACACCATATATTTT	CATSREATGSGNTIYF
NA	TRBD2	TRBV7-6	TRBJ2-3	TGTGCCAGCAGCGATAGCGGGAGGGCCGTGGTTGGCACAGATACGCAGTATTTT	CASSDSGRAVVGTDTQYF
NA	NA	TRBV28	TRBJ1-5	TGTGCCAGCAGTTTAAGGGGTAGGGGCCATCAGCCCCAGCATTTT	CASSLRGRGHQPQHF
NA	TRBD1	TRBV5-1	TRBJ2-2	TGCGCCAGCATCGGGACAGGGGGCGACACCGGGGAGCTGTTTTTT	CASIGTGGDTGELFF
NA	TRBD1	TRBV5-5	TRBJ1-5	TGTGCCAGCAGCTGGGGGACAGGGACTCAGCCCCAGCATTTT	CASSWGTGTQPQHF
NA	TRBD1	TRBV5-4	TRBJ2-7	TGTGCCAGCAGCGCCCAGGACAGGGGCTCCTACGAGCAGTACTTC	CASSAQDRGSYEQYF
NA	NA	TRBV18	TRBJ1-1	TGTGCCAGCTCCCTCGAAGGGGATGAAGCTTTCTTT	CASSLEGDEAFF
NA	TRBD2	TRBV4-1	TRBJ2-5	TGCGCCAGCAGCCCCGGGACTAGCGCCCAAGAGACCCAGTACTTC	CASSPGTSAQETQYF
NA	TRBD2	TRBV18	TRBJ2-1	TGTGCCAGCTCCCAGCGGGAGTCGGGGCAGTTCTTC	CASSQRESGQFF
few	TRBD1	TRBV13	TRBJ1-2	TGTGCCAGCAGCTTAGGTCGCCGGGACAGGGCTGGCTACACCTTC	CASSLGRRDRAGYTF
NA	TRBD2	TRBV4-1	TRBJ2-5	TGCGCCAGCAGCCAAGGACTAGCGGAAGAGACCCAGTACTTC	CASSQGLAEETQYF
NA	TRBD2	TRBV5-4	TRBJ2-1	TGTGCCAGCAGCGCCGGGACTAGCGGAAACAATGAGCAGTTCTTC	CASSAGTSGNNEQFF
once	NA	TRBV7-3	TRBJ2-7	TGTGCCAGCAGCTTAGGACATTCCTACGAGCAGTACTTC	CASSLGHSYEQYF
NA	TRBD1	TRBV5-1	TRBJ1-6	TGCGCCAGCAGGCGGACGGACAGGGCGGACTCACCCCTCCACTTT	CASRRTDRADSPLHF